Following are 3 T cell receptor beta chains from one sample sequenced in a study of CD8+CD57+ T cells in acquired aplastic anemia. Sequencing was done on patients that had shown CD8+CD57+ cell expansion by flow cytometry. Researchers used genomic DNA as the template to profile TCR beta VDJ and CDR3. TCRdb itself ran the reads through MiXCR, one entry per CDR3 protein. The sample holds about 180,000 distinct CDR3 sequences; about half are singletons and the top ten take roughly 1.8%. Sequencing was carried out using sorted CD4+, CD8+, or CD8+CD57+ T cells (not recorded which) from PBMCs. Receptors originate from a human donor with aplastic anemia.

Regarding this clonotype: An end of the junction does not agree with germline; a read error may underlie this. The chain links TRBV6-1 to TRBJ1-2; D gene unclear. The CDR3 is made up of 13 amino acids. The germline V gene encodes CDR1 MNHNS and CDR2 SASEGT. The CDR3 nucleotides are TGTGCCATCAGTGGGAGGGATAACTATGGCTACACCTTC. This encodes CAISGRDNYGYTF.

There are many counts of this clonotype. The V call is TRBV6-1, the J call TRBJ2-1; D is unclear. Trimming stripped 4 bases from V and 1 base from J, with 14 bases between. The CDR3 consists of 16 residues. The V gene's germline CDR1 is MNHNS and CDR2 SASEGT. This CDR3 is CASSAGGVGSYNEQFF. CDR3 bases: TGTGCCAGCAGTGCCGGTGGGGTTGGGTCCTACAATGAGCAGTTCTTC.

As to this clonotype: A single base separates this from a much larger clone, so it may be a read error. No conserved phenylalanine or tryptophan ends this CDR3, so it is likely a read error. The chain couples TRBV6-1 to TRBJ1-1, with TRBD1 matching over 7 bases. V trimming: 6 bases; J trimming: 0 bases; junction bases outside the gene matches: 4. The germline CDR1 and CDR2 sequences are MNHNS and SASEGT. The CDR3 is 14 amino acids. The CDR3 loop reads CASRAGQMNTEAFS. The CDR3 coding sequence is TGTGCCAGCAGGGCGGGACAGATGAACACTGAAGCTTTCTCT.